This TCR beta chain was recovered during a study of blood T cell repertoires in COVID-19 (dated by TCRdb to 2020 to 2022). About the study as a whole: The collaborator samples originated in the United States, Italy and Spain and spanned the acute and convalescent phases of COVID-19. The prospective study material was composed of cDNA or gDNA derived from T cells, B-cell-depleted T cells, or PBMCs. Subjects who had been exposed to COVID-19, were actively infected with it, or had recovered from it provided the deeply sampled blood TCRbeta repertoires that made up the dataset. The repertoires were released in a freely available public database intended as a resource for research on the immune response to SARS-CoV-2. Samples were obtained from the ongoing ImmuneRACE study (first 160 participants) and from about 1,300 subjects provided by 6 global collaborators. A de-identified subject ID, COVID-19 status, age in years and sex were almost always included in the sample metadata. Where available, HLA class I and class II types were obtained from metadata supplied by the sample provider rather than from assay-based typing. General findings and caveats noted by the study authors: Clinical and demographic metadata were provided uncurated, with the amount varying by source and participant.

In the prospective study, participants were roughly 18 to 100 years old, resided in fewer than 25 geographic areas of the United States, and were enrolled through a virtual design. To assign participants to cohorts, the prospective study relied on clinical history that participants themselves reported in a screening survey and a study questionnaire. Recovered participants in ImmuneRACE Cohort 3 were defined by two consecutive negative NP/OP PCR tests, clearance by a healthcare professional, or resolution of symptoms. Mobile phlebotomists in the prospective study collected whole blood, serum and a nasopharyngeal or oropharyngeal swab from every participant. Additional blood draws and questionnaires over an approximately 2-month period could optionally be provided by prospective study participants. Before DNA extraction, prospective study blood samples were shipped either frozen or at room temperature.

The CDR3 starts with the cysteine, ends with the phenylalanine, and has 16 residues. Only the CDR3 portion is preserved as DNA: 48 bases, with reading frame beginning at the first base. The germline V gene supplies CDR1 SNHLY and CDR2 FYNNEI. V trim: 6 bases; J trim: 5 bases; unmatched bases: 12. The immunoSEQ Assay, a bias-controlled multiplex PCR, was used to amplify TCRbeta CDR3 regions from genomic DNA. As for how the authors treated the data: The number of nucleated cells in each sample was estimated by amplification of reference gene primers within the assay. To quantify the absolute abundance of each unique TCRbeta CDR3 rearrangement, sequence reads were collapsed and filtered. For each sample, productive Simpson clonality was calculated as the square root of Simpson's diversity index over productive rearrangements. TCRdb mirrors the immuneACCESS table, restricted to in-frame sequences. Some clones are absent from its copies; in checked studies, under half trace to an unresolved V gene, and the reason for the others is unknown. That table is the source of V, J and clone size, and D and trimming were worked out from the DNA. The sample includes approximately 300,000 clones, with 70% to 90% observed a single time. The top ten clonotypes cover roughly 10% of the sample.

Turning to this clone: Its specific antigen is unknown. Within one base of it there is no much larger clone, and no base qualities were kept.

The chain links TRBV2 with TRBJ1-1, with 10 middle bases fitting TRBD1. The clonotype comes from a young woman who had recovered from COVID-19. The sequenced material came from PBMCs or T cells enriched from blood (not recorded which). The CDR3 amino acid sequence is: CASRLDGTGDGTEAFF. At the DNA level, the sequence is TGTGCCAGCAGGTTGGACGGGACAGGGGACGGGACTGAAGCTTTCTTT.